The entry below describes one T cell receptor beta chain. Produced via immunoSEQ multiplex PCR; TCRdb's table is partial and in-frame only. The sample yields around 250,000 clones, roughly 85% seen once. Germline V gene data show CDR1 as SGHAT and CDR2 as FQNNGV. This CDR3 has 17 residues. V lost 2 bases, J lost 3 bases, and 9 bases stayed unmatched. This sample was included in a study of blood T cell repertoires in COVID-19. The receptor was isolated from a woman in her forties or fifties who had recovered from COVID-19. Material: PBMCs or T cells enriched from blood (not recorded which). This chain joins TRBV11-2 and TRBJ1-3; TRBD1 matches 8 bases. The CDR3 DNA is TGTGCCAGCAGCTTATTCGGGTCAGGGGGCGGTGGAAACACCATATATTTT. Translating it yields CASSLFGSGGGGNTIYF.